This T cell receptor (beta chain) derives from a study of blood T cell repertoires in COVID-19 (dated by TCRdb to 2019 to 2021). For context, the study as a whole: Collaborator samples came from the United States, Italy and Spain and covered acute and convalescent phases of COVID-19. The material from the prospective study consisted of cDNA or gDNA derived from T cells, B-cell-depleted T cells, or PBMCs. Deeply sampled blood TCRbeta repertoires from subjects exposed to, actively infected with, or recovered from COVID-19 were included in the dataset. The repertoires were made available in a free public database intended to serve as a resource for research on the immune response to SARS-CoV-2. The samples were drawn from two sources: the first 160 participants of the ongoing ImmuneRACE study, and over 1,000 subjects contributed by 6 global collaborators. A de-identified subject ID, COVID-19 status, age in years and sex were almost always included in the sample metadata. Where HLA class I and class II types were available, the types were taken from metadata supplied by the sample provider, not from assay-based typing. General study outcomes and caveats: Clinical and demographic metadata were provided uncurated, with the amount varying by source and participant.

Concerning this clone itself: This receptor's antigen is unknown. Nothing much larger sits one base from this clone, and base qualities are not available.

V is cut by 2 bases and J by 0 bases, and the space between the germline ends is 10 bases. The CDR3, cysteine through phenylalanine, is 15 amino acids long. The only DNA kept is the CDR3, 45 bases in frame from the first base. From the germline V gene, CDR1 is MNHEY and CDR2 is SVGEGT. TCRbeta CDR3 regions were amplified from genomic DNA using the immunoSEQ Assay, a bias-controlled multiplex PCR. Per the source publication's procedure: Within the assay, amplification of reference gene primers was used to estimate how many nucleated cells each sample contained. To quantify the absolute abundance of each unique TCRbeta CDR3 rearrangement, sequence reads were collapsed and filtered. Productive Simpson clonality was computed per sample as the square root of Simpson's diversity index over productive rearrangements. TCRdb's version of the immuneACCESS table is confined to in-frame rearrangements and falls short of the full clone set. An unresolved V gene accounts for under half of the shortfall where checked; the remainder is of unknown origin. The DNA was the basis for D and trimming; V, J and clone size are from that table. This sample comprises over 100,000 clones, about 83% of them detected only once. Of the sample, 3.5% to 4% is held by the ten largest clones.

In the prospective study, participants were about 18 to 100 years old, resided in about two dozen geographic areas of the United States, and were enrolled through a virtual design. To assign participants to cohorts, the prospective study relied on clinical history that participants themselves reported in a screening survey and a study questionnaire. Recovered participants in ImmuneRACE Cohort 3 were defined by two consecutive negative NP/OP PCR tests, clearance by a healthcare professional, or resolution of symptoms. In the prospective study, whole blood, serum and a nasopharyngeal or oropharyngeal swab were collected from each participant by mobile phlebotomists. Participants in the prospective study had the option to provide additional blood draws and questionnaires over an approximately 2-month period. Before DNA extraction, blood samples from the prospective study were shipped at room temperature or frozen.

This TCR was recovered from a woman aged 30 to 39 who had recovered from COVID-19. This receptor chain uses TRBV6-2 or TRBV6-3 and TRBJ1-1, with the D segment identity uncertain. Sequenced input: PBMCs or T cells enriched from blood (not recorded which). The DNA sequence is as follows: TGTGCCAGCAGTTACCCGGGAAGGTTGAACACTGAAGCTTTCTTT. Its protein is CASSYPGRLNTEAFF.